This passage covers 3 T cell receptor beta chains from one sample sequenced in a study of cytomegalovirus exposure and HLA in healthy donors. Both 60 Vbeta primers and 13 Jbeta primers went into the PCR. Only in-frame clones appear in the TCRdb table, and some are missing; sequencing was by immunoSEQ multiplex PCR. The table includes over 150,000 clones, roughly 79% detected once. The sequenced material came from PBMCs. These receptors originate from a male donor in good health and CMV-seropositive.

The rearrangement joins TRBV7-9 to TRBJ2-1; TRBD2 aligns across 8 bases. Germline V gene lookup returns CDR1 SEHNR and CDR2 FQNEAQ (reference sequence). The CDR3 covers 13 residues. V gave up 9 bases and J gave up 5 bases; unmatched junction bases: 6. The CDR3 sequence: CASGRGGHNEQFF. The CDR3 coding sequence is TGTGCCAGTGGACGGGGGGGCCACAATGAGCAGTTCTTC.

Details on this clone: Germline and junction disagree at one end, which may indicate a read error. The genes are TRBV25-1 and TRBJ2-7; TRBD1 matches 8 bases. Per the germline V gene, CDR1 is MGHDK and CDR2 is SYGVNS. There are 11 residues in the CDR3. CDR3 in DNA: TGCCCATCCAGGGGGCGCGACGAGCAGTACTTC. Translated, it gives CPSRGRDEQYF.

Only a few counts were recorded for this clone. The CDR3 here is CASSPDGYYEQYF. The CDR3 coding sequence is TGCGCCAGCAGTCCAGACGGGTACTACGAGCAGTACTTC. The chain has TRBV10-2 and TRBJ2-7; D not resolved. The germline V gene encodes CDR1 WSHSY and CDR2 SAAADI. V gave up 5 bases and J gave up 3 bases, with 11 bases separating them. The CDR3 covers 13 residues.